One T cell receptor beta chain is described in this entry. The source of the sample is a study of PD-L1 blockade in urothelial cancer. Study-wide context: Most patients, about 90% of the roughly 29, were males with bladder-origin cancer.

Measured with immunoSEQ multiplex PCR; TCRdb has only the in-frame clones, and not every one. The sample consists of tens of thousands of clones, around 75% of them appearing once. Germline V lookup: CDR1 SGHNT, CDR2 YYREEE (reference sequence). The CDR3 runs 15 residues. Between the trimmed V and J ends, which lost 1 base and 3 bases, there was a span of 13 bases. The chain joins TRBV5-4 to TRBJ1-1, with a weak D call TRBD1 (6 bases). The sequence derives from a man between 50 and 59 years old with urothelial cancer. Here the sequenced sample was PBMCs, taken around atezolizumab (anti-PD-L1) treatment. For the CDR3, the DNA is TGTGCCAGCAGCTTGTCTCAGGGGATGGACACTGAAGCTTTCTTT. Encoded protein: CASSLSQGMDTEAFF.